This TCR beta chain emerged from a study of metastatic and nonmetastatic thyroid tumors. Study-wide context: For malignant and benign thyroid patients, tumor or nodule tissue and blood were the sources whose repertoires were compared.

There are many counts of this clone. All patients were untreated before thyroid surgery. The germline gives CDR1 MNHNS, CDR2 SASEGT. CDR3 length equals 12 residues. V was pared by 3 bases and J by 4 bases, with 7 bases between. Methods used by the authors: For papillary thyroid cancer, a distant-metastasis classifier was constructed from CDR3 differences observed across clinicopathological groups. TCRdb re-analyzed the PCR reads using MiXCR. These V and J calls are TCRdb output, not the study's own analysis. The repertoire holds about 16,000 clones, with around 23% as singletons. This TCR came from a female donor with papillary thyroid cancer or a benign thyroid nodule (not recorded which). Some clones in this sample may be carry-over from other donors' samples. The rearrangement uses TRBV6-1 and TRBJ2-7, with D unresolved. The sequencing sample was made of adjacent normal tissue. The chain's CDR3 is CASSDGRYEQYF. The CDR3 DNA reads as TGTGCCAGCAGTGATGGAAGGTACGAGCAGTACTTC.